This is a list of T cell receptor beta chains from one sample in a study of cytomegalovirus exposure and HLA in healthy donors. Repertoires were generated with immunoSEQ multiplex PCR, while TCRdb's copy carries only in-frame clones and drops some. The repertoire holds 180,000 or so clones, with 75% to 80% as singletons. Sequences were obtained from PBMCs. The receptors come from a man in his fifties or sixties in good health and CMV-seropositive. The CDR3 runs from the conserved cysteine through the conserved F or W. A D gene is named only where the DNA matches it firmly. The size of a clone is reported for some rows only, either as once, few or many, or as a class for expanded clones.

>TRBV28|.|TRBD1|TRBJ1-1
CASSFRTGIGKAFF
TGTGCCAGCAGTTTTCGGACAGGGATAGGTAAAGCTTTCTTT
>TRBV11-2|.|.|TRBJ2-7
CASSFGGGYEQYF
TGTGCCAGCAGCTTCGGGGGAGGCTACGAGCAGTACTTC
>TRBV10-2|.|TRBD2|TRBJ2-2
CASSEGTSGGASRTGELFF
TGCGCCAGCAGTGAGGGGACTAGCGGGGGGGCGAGTAGGACCGGGGAGCTGTTTTTT
>TRBV7-2|.|.|TRBJ2-6
CASSTGRGTGGANVLTF
TGTGCCAGCAGTACGGGCAGGGGAACTGGTGGGGCCAACGTCCTGACTTTC
>TRBV7-2|.|.|TRBJ2-3
CASSLDSSTDTQYF
TGTGCCAGCAGCTTAGACAGTAGCACAGATACGCAGTATTTT
>TRBV7-2|.|TRBD1|TRBJ1-2
CASSPGQGGRGYTF
TGTGCCAGCAGCCCTGGACAGGGGGGTCGTGGCTACACCTTC
>TRBV4-3|.|.|TRBJ2-2
CASSQDFDLNTGELFF
TGCGCCAGCAGCCAAGATTTCGATCTAAACACCGGGGAGCTGTTTTTT
>TRBV28|.|TRBD2|TRBJ2-3
CASSRRLAGGSTDTQYF
TGTGCCAGCAGTCGGAGACTAGCGGGGGGTAGCACAGATACGCAGTATTTT
>TRBV7-2|.|TRBD1|TRBJ2-5
CASSFGTGVVTQYF
TGTGCCAGCAGCTTCGGGACAGGGGTGGTGACCCAGTACTTC
>TRBV6-1|.|TRBD2|TRBJ2-5
CARRAGGRETQYF
TGTGCCAGAAGAGCGGGGGGGCGGGAGACCCAGTACTTC
>TRBV27|.|TRBD1|TRBJ1-2
CASSSSTRQGVSGYTF
TGTGCCAGCAGCTCAAGTACGAGGCAGGGGGTCTCTGGCTACACCTTC
>TRBV5-6|.|.|TRBJ2-1
CASSFIMRPNEQFF
TGTGCCAGCAGCTTTATTATGAGGCCCAATGAGCAGTTCTTC
>TRBV10-1|.|.|TRBJ2-3
CASSESRDTQYF
TGCGCCAGCAGTGAGTCGAGGGATACGCAGTATTTT
>TRBV6-1|many|TRBD1|TRBJ1-2
CASRTGTGAGYGYTF
TGTGCCAGCAGGACCGGGACAGGGGCCGGCTATGGCTACACCTTC
>TRBV5-4|once|.|TRBJ1-4
CASSLIRGEKLFF
TGTGCCAGCAGCTTGATAAGGGGAGAAAAACTGTTTTTT
>TRBV5-6|.|TRBD1|TRBJ1-4
CASTMGTGYEKLFF
TGTGCCAGCACCATGGGGACAGGGTACGAAAAACTGTTTTTT
>TRBV7-2|once|.|TRBJ1-1
CARFEVRNTEAFF
TGTGCCAGGTTTGAGGTACGGAACACTGAAGCTTTCTTT
>TRBV2|once|.|TRBJ1-6
CASSEGTASPLHF
TGTGCCAGCAGTGAAGGGACAGCCTCACCCCTCCACTTT
>TRBV14|.|.|TRBJ1-5
CASSQDSSGNQPQHF
TGTGCCAGCAGCCAAGATAGTAGCGGGAATCAGCCCCAGCATTTT
>TRBV6-5|.|TRBD1|TRBJ1-2
CASRATGTLGYTF
TGTGCCAGCCGTGCGACAGGGACCCTCGGCTACACCTTC
>TRBV10-2|.|TRBD1|TRBJ2-1
CASSWDRGSLGLAYNEQFF
TGCGCCAGCAGCTGGGACAGGGGGTCTTTGGGACTAGCATACAATGAGCAGTTCTTC
>TRBV28|.|TRBD1|TRBJ1-3
CASSPRDRSTGNTIYF
TGTGCCAGCAGTCCTCGGGACAGGAGCACTGGAAACACCATATATTTT
>TRBV10-3|few|.|TRBJ2-3
CAISESRGADTQYF
TGTGCCATCAGTGAGTCAAGGGGCGCAGATACGCAGTATTTT
>TRBV7-2|.|.|TRBJ1-2
CASSLPTNYGYTF
TGTGCCAGCAGCTTACCTACTAACTATGGCTACACCTTC
>TRBV5-4|.|TRBD1|TRBJ1-1
CASSFGQVTVNTEAFF
TGTGCCAGCAGCTTCGGACAGGTCACCGTGAACACTGAAGCTTTCTTT
>TRBV4-2|once|TRBD1|TRBJ2-2
CASTRGTGELFF
TGTGCCAGCACCAGGGGGACCGGGGAGCTGTTTTTT
>TRBV7-9|.|TRBD1|TRBJ1-4
CASSLGQGPRPFNEKLFF
TGTGCCAGCAGCTTAGGACAGGGCCCGAGACCCTTTAATGAAAAACTGTTTTTT
>TRBV2|.|TRBD1|TRBJ1-2
CASSEEGGGGYTF
TGTGCCAGCAGTGAAGAAGGGGGCGGCGGCTACACCTTC
>TRBV5-1|.|TRBD1|TRBJ1-1
CASSLDGTGNTEAFF
TGCGCCAGCAGCTTGGATGGGACAGGGAACACTGAAGCTTTCTTT
>TRBV30|.|.|TRBJ1-1
CAFFPWEEDTEAFF
TGTGCCTTTTTCCCATGGGAGGAGGACACTGAAGCTTTCTTT
>TRBV10-3|once|.|TRBJ2-2
CAISSADTGELFF
TGTGCCATCAGCTCGGCGGACACCGGGGAGCTGTTTTTT
>TRBV28|.|TRBD2|TRBJ2-5
CASSPGTKETQYF
TGTGCCAGCAGTCCAGGGACTAAAGAGACCCAGTACTTC
>TRBV6-6|few|TRBD1|TRBJ1-1
CASSWWGQGRAEAFF
TGTGCCAGCAGTTGGTGGGGACAGGGGAGAGCTGAAGCTTTCTTT
>TRBV11-1|.|TRBD2|TRBJ2-1
CASSSSGGARNEQFF
TGTGCCAGCAGTTCTAGCGGGGGGGCTAGGAATGAGCAGTTCTTC
>TRBV27|.|.|TRBJ1-5
CASSLSREGGNQPQHF
TGTGCCAGCAGTTTATCGAGGGAGGGCGGCAATCAGCCCCAGCATTTT
>TRBV6-5|.|.|TRBJ1-5
CASTQGLNQPQHF
TGTGCCAGCACCCAGGGCCTAAATCAGCCCCAGCATTTT
>TRBV28|.|.|TRBJ1-2
CASSEGRGSYGYTF
TGTGCCAGCAGCGAGGGGAGGGGATCCTATGGCTACACCTTC
>TRBV18|once|TRBD1|TRBJ2-5
CASSHDREETQYF
TGTGCCAGCTCCCACGACAGGGAAGAGACCCAGTACTTC
>TRBV19|.|.|TRBJ2-3
CASSIGVGVTTQYF
TGTGCCAGTAGTATCGGGGTGGGCGTTACTACGCAGTATTTT
>TRBV6-6|few|.|TRBJ1-5
CASTVKQGQPQHF
TGTGCCAGCACCGTAAAACAGGGCCAGCCCCAGCATTTT
>TRBV9|.|.|TRBJ1-1
CASSVRGNTEAFF
TGTGCCAGCAGCGTCCGAGGGAACACTGAAGCTTTCTTT
>TRBV14|.|TRBD2|TRBJ2-5
CASSQERTKLAGGLKTQYF
TGTGCCAGCAGCCAAGAGCGGACCAAACTAGCGGGGGGGTTGAAGACCCAGTACTTC